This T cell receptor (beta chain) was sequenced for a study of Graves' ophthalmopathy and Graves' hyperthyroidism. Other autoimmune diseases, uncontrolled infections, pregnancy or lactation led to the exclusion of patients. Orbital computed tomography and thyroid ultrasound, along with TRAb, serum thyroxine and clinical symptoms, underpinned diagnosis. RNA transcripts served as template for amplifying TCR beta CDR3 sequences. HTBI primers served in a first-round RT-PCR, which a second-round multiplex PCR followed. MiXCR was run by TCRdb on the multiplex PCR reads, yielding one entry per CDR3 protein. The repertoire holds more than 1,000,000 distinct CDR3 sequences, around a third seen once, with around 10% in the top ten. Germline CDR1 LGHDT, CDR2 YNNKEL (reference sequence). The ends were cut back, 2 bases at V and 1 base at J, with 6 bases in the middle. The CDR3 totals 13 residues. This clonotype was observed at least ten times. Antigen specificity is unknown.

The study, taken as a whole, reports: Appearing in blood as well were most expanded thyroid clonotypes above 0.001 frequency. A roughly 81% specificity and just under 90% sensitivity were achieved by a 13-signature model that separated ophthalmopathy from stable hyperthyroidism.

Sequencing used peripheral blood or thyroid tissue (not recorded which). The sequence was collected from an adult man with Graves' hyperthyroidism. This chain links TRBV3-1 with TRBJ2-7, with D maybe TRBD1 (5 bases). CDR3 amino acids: CASSQKGSYEQYF. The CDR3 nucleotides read TGTGCCAGCAGCCAAAAGGGGTCCTACGAGCAGTACTTC.